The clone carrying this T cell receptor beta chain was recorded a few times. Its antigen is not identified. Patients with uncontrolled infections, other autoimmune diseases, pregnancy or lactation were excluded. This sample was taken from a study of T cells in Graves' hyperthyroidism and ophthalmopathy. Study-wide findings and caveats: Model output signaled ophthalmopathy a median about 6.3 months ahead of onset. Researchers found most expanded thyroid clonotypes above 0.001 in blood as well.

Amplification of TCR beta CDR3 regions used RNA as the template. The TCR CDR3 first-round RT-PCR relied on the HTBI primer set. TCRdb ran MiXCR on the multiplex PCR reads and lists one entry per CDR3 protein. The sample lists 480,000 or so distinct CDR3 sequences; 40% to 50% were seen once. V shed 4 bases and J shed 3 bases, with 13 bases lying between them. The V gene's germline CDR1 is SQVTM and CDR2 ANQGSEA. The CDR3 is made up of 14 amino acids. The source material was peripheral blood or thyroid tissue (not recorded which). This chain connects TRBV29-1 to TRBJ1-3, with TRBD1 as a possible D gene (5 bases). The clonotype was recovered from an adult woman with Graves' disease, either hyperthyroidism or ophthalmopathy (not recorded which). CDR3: CSVAGGVGGNTIYF. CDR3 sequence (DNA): TGCAGCGTTGCCGGAGGGGTGGGTGGAAACACCATATATTTT.